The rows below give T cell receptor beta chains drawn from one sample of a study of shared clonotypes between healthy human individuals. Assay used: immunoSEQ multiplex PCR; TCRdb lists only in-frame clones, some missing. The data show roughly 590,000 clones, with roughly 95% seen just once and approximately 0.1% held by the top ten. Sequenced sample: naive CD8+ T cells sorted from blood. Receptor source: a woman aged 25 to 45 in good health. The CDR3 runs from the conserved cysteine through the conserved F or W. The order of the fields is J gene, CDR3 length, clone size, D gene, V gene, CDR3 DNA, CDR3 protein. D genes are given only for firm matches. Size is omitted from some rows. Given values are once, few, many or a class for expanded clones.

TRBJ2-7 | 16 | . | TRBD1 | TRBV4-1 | TGCGCCAGCAGCCCTCGGGCGGGGACAGGGCTCTACGAGCAGTACTTC | CASSPRAGTGLYEQYF
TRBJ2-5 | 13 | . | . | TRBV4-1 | TGCGCCAGCAGCCAGGGTTTCTTAGAGACCCAGTACTTC | CASSQGFLETQYF
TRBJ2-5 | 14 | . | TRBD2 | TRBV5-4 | TGTGCCAGCAGCTGGGGACTAGTCCAATCGGCCCAGTACTTC | CASSWGLVQSAQYF
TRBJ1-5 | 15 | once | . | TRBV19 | TGTGCCAGTAGTATCCCACAGAAATACAATCAGCCCCAGCATTTT | CASSIPQKYNQPQHF
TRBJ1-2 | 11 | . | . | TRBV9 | TGTGCCTCCTCGACAGGAGGCGGCTACACCTTC | CASSTGGGYTF
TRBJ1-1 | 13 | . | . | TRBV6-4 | TGTGCCAGCAGTCAGGGTATGAACACTGAAGCTTTCTTT | CASSQGMNTEAFF
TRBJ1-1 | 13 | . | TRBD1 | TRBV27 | TGTGCCAGCAGTTTCAGGGGGCTAACTGAAGCTTTCTTT | CASSFRGLTEAFF
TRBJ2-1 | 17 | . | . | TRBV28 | TGTGCCAGCAGTTCAAGACTGGTTCAGCGGGCTTGGGATGAGCAGTTCTTC | CASSSRLVQRAWDEQFF
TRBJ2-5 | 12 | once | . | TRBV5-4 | TGTGCCAGCAGCTTGGGAGGATTTGAGCAGTACTTC | CASSLGGFEQYF
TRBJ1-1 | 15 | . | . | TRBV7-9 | TGTGCCAGCACCGACATCAAGGGACGGAACACTGAAGCTTTCTTT | CASTDIKGRNTEAFF
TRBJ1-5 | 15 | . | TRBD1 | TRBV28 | TGTGCCAGCAGTAGTCGACAGGGGGCTCGTCAGCCCCAGCATTTT | CASSSRQGARQPQHF
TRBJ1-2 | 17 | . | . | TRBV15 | TGTGCCACCAGCAGAGGCCACAGGGACCTGATTAACTATGGCTACACCTTC | CATSRGHRDLINYGYTF
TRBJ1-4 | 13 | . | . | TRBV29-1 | TGCAGCGTTGCCAGCTCAACTAATGAAAAACTGTTTTTT | CSVASSTNEKLFF
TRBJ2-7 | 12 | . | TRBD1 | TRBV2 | TGTGCCAGCAGACAGGGGGCCAACGAGCAGTACTTC | CASRQGANEQYF
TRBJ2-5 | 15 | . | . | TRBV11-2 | TGTGCCAGCAGCTTAGCCGGACTAACCGGGGAGACCCAGTACTTC | CASSLAGLTGETQYF
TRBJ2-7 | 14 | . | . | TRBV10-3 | TGTGCCATCAGTGATTCTGAGGGATCCTACGAGCAGTACTTC | CAISDSEGSYEQYF
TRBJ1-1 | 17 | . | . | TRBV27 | TGTGCCAGCAGCGATGGGGGCGGGCCGGCACTGAACACTGAAGCTTTCTTT | CASSDGGGPALNTEAFF
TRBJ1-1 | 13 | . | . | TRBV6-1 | TGTGCCAGCAGTTCAGCCCGGTGGACTGAAGCTTTCTTT | CASSSARWTEAFF
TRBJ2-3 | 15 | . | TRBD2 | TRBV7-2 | TGTGCCAGCAGCTTAGTAGGCGGGAGAGGTGATACGCAGTATTTT | CASSLVGGRGDTQYF
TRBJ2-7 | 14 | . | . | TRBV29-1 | TGCAGCGTTGAGTCGGGAGAGCGCACCTACGAGCAGTACTTC | CSVESGERTYEQYF
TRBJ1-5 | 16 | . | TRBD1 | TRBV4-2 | TGTGCCAGCAGCCAGGACGGGGACAGGGTAGGGCAGCCCCAGCATTTT | CASSQDGDRVGQPQHF
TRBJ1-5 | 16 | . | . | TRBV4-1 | TGCGCCAGCAGCCAAGGCGGGGGATTGGGCAATCAGCCCCAGCATTTT | CASSQGGGLGNQPQHF
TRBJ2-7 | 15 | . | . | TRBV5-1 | TGCGCCAGCAGATTAACAGGGGGGGACTCCTACGAGCAGTACTTC | CASRLTGGDSYEQYF
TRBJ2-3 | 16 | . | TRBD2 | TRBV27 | TGTGCCAGCAGTTCGGGACTAGCGGGTAGCACAGATACGCAGTATTTT | CASSSGLAGSTDTQYF
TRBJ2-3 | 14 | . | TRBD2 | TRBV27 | TGTGCCAGCAGGGCGGGAGGCGGCACAGATACGCAGTATTTT | CASRAGGGTDTQYF
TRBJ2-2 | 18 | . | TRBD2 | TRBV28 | TGTGCCAGCAGTTTTGAGGGGACTAGAGGATGGAACACCGGGGAGCTGTTTTTT | CASSFEGTRGWNTGELFF
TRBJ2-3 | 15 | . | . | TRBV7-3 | TGTGCCAGCAGCAATCTGGGCGAGCAGGGCCATACGCAGTATTTT | CASSNLGEQGHTQYF
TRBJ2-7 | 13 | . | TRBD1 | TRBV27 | TGTGCCAGCAGTTTAGACAGGGGGGCCGAGCAGTACTTC | CASSLDRGAEQYF
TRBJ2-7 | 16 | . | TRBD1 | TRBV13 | TGTGCCAGCAGCTTAGAGTGGACAGGCTTAGACTACGAGCAGTACTTC | CASSLEWTGLDYEQYF
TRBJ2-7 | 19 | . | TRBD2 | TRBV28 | TGTGCCAGCAGTTTAACCAGGGGACTAGCGGGAGGGCTGGTCTACGAGCAGTACTTC | CASSLTRGLAGGLVYEQYF
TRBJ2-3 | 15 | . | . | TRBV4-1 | TGCGCCAGCAGCCCTGACAGTTTCAGCCCAGATACGCAGTATTTT | CASSPDSFSPDTQYF
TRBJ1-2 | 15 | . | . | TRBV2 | TGTGCCAGCAGTGGCGGGGGGCGGTCTAACTATGGCTACACCTTC | CASSGGGRSNYGYTF
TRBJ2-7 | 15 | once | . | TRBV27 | TGTGCCAGCAGTTTAAGGTTCAGGGCTTCAGACGAGCAGTACTTC | CASSLRFRASDEQYF
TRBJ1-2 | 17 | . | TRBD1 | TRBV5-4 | TGTGCCAGCAGCCCTCACAGGACAGGGGGCGAGGACTATGGCTACACCTTC | CASSPHRTGGEDYGYTF
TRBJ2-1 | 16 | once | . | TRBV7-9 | TGTGCCAGCAGCTTCCCCCTAGCGCAACAAAACAATGAGCAGTTCTTC | CASSFPLAQQNNEQFF
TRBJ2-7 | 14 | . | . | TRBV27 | TGTGCCAGCGCTCAGGTTAGAGAGTCCTACGAGCAGTACTTC | CASAQVRESYEQYF
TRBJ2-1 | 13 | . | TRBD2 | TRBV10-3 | TGTGCCACCCGACTAGCGGGAGACAATGAGCAGTTCTTC | CATRLAGDNEQFF
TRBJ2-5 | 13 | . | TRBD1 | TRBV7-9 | TGTGCCAGCAGCCCTGGGACAGCAGAGACCCAGTACTTC | CASSPGTAETQYF
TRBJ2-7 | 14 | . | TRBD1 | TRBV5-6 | TGTGCCAGCAGCTCCGGACAGGGGGCGGACGAGCAGTACTTC | CASSSGQGADEQYF
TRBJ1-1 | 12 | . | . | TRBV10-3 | TGTGCCATCAGTGAGACGGACACTGAAGCTTTCTTT | CAISETDTEAFF
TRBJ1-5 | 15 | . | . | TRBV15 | TGTGCCACCAGCAGAGTCCGGGGGAGCAATCAGCCCCAGCATTTT | CATSRVRGSNQPQHF
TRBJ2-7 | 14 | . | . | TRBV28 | TGTGCCAGCAGCCTGGGACATACGTCCTACGAGCAGTACTTC | CASSLGHTSYEQYF